The 12 T cell receptor beta chains reported below all come from one sample, sequenced in a study of T cell responses to AZD1222 COVID-19 vaccine. TCRdb's copy holds only in-frame clones and misses some; the assay was immunoSEQ multiplex PCR. The sample contains around 44,000 clones, 65% to 90% of which appear only once. The material was peripheral blood, obtained 28 days after the second AZD1222 dose. The source is an adult who received the AZD1222 COVID-19 vaccine.

This clone was found once. The chain joins TRBV4-1 to TRBJ2-1; 9 bases fit TRBD2. Per germline, CDR1 MGHRA and CDR2 YSYEKL. This CDR3 comprises 17 residues. Unmatched junction bases numbered 13, after V lost 0 bases and J lost 10 bases. The CDR3 region has the DNA TGCGCCAGCAGCCAAGATGTCGGGGCTAGCGGGATGGGCGAGCAGTTCTTC. Translated: CASSQDVGASGMGEQFF.

The V gene is TRBV28, the J gene TRBJ2-4; 14 bases agree with TRBD2. The V gene end was trimmed by 5 bases and the J gene end by 0 bases; junction bases not matched to a gene: 9. This CDR3 region has 19 residues. The germline gives CDR1 MDHEN, CDR2 SYDVKM. CDR3 sequence: CASSPPGLAGVGAKNIQYF. The CDR3 nucleotides are TGTGCCAGCAGTCCCCCGGGACTAGCGGGAGTAGGAGCCAAAAACATTCAGTACTTC.

The CDR3 coding sequence is TGTGCCAGCAGTTTTAAGGGATCTTTCACTGAAGCTTTCTTT. It specifies CASSFKGSFTEAFF. The chain recombines TRBV28 with TRBJ1-1, with D hard to call. This CDR3 region has 14 residues. V lost 3 bases and J 4 bases, leaving 12 bases between the germline ends. Germline loops: CDR1 MDHEN, CDR2 SYDVKM.

The CDR3 coding sequence is TGTGCCATCCAAGCGCCCGGACGGGAAGGCACAGATACGCAGTATTTT. Protein product: CAIQAPGREGTDTQYF. The chain links TRBV10-3 to TRBJ2-3; tentative D call: TRBD2 (5 bases). The V and J ends lost 8 bases and 1 base respectively, with 19 bases between them. Per germline, CDR1 ENHRY and CDR2 SYGVKD. The CDR3 is 16 residues long.

This CDR3 is CASSQRDSYNEQFF. The CDR3 DNA follows: TGTGCCAGCAGCCAACGGGACTCATACAATGAGCAGTTCTTC. The chain recombines TRBV3-1 (or the pseudogene TRBV3-2) with TRBJ2-1; possible D gene TRBD2, 6 bases. The CDR3 extends over 14 amino acids. Germline values: CDR1 LGHDT, CDR2 YNNKEL (reference sequence). V gave up 2 bases and J gave up 4 bases, with 9 bases separating them.

The rearrangement uses TRBV7-2 and TRBJ1-2; TRBD1 matches 7 bases. Losses at the gene ends were 4 bases for V and 4 bases for J; bases not matched to a gene: 6. Germline CDR1 SGHTA, CDR2 FQGNSA. The CDR3 length is 14 residues. The CDR3 DNA sequence: TGTGCCAGCAGCTCCGGGACAGAATTCTATGGCTACACCTTC. Translation: CASSSGTEFYGYTF.

The genes are TRBV5-6 and TRBJ2-7; D unclear. Germline-derived CDR1 and CDR2 are SGHDT and YYEEEE. Between the trimmed V and J ends, which lost 4 bases and 1 base, there was a span of 9 bases. This CDR3 spans 13 amino acids. The CDR3 coding sequence is TGTGCCAGCAGCCCATGGGGATCCTACGAGCAGTACTTC. Protein: CASSPWGSYEQYF.

The chain recombines TRBV5-8 with TRBJ1-5, with 7 bases fitting TRBD1. After removal of 4 bases from V and 0 bases from J, the junction contained 4 bases not matched to a gene. From germline, CDR1 is SGHTS and CDR2 YDEGEE. The CDR3 runs 15 residues. This chain's CDR3 is CASSPGTDSNQPQHF. CDR3 coding DNA: TGTGCCAGCAGCCCGGGGACAGATAGCAATCAGCCCCAGCATTTT.

The V gene is TRBV3-1 (or the pseudogene TRBV3-2), the J gene TRBJ2-7; a possible D gene is TRBD2 (7 bases). V dropped 6 bases and J dropped 6 bases, with 15 bases sitting between them. Germline V lookup: CDR1 LGHDT, CDR2 YNNKEL (reference sequence). There are 13 residues in the CDR3. The CDR3 nucleotides read TGTGCCAGCAGTCATAAAGGGGGGGCCGAGCAGTACTTC. Amino acids: CASSHKGGAEQYF.

This chain connects TRBV4-3 to TRBJ2-7; D perhaps matches TRBD1 (8 bases). Germline lookup yields CDR1 LGHNA and CDR2 YSLEER. V was clipped by 2 bases and J by 3 bases, with 23 bases between them. This CDR3 is built from 18 residues. This CDR3 reads CASSQFSPSTGGVYEQYF. CDR3 coding DNA: TGCGCCAGCAGCCAATTCAGTCCCTCCACAGGGGGGGTCTACGAGCAGTACTTC.

This chain connects TRBV28 to TRBJ1-1; unclear D gene. The germline V and J ends were trimmed by 6 bases and 1 base, with 9 bases remaining between them. Germline loops: CDR1 MDHEN, CDR2 SYDVKM. The CDR3 consists of 13 residues. The CDR3 nucleotides are TGTGCCAGCAGCCCTCAGCCGAACACTGAAGCTTTCTTT. Protein: CASSPQPNTEAFF.

This clone occurred once. The chain couples TRBV28 to TRBJ1-4; 8 nucleotides agree with TRBD1. CDR3 length: 14 residues. The trim removed 5 bases at V and 8 bases at J, leaving 7 bases unmatched. Per germline, CDR1 MDHEN and CDR2 SYDVKM. The DNA for the CDR3 is TGTGCCAGCAGTACCAGACAGGGGTTCGAAAAACTGTTTTTT. Translating gives CASSTRQGFEKLFF.